This T cell receptor (beta chain) was found in a study of OX40 agonist ivuxolimab in advanced cancers. Profiled with immunoSEQ multiplex PCR; TCRdb holds only in-frame clones, not every one. The sample carries about 99,000 clones, more than 95% recorded once. CDR3 length: 12 residues. Germline V gene data show CDR1 as LGHNA and CDR2 as YSLEER. With 0 bases removed from V and 5 bases from J, the gap between germline ends came to 5 bases. This sequence was found in an adult with an advanced solid tumor such as melanoma, head and neck, liver or kidney cancer. The source was CD4+ or CD8+ T cells sorted from blood, collected in a trial of the OX40 agonist ivuxolimab. The chain is built from TRBV4-3 and TRBJ2-7; no clear D gene. The CDR3 region has the DNA TGCGCCAGCAGCCAAGATTACCACGAGCAGTACTTC. It yields the protein CASSQDYHEQYF.